What follows are 23 T cell receptor beta chains derived from one specimen sequenced in a study of blood T cell repertoires in COVID-19. The table came from immunoSEQ multiplex PCR; TCRdb's copy has only in-frame clones and leaves some out. The table includes around 320,000 clones, roughly 87% detected once. Material for sequencing was peripheral blood. The receptors shown here come from a man younger than 35 with active or convalescent COVID-19.

The V and J genes are TRBV6-2 or TRBV6-3 and TRBJ2-2, with 9 bases identical to TRBD1. This CDR3 region has 16 residues. The trim removed 2 bases at V and 10 bases at J, leaving 11 bases unmatched. The germline V gene has CDR1 MNHEY and CDR2 SVGEGT. DNA of the CDR3: TGTGCCAGCAGTTACCTGGGACAGGGTGCGTCCGAGGAGCTGTTTTTT. Amino acids: CASSYLGQGASEELFF.

This sequence joins TRBV19 and TRBJ2-3, with TRBD2 matching 10 bases. V was clipped by 2 bases and J by 3 bases; unmatched bases: 5. Germline CDR1 and CDR2: LNHDA and SQIVND (reference sequence). The CDR3 covers 16 residues. The CDR3 is CASSIQRGGWTDTQYF. CDR3 in DNA: TGTGCCAGTAGTATACAGCGGGGGGGTTGGACAGATACGCAGTATTTT. Combining the CDR3 with reference TRBV19 and TRBJ2-3 gives the whole variable domain DGGITQSPKYLFRKEGQNVTLSCEQNLNHDAMYWYRQDPGQGLRLIYYSQIVNDFQKGDIAEGYSVSREKKESFPLTVTSAQKNPTAFYLCASSIQRGGWTDTQYFGPGTRLTVL.

The V call is TRBV10-3, the J call TRBJ2-1; 7 positions agree with TRBD2. Germline V gene lookup returns CDR1 ENHRY and CDR2 SYGVKD. CDR3 length: 18 residues. Trimming at V came to 0 bases and at J to 4 bases, leaving 12 bases not matched to a gene. The CDR3: CAISESVSSGRTYNEQFF. CDR3 in DNA: TGTGCCATCAGTGAGTCTGTAAGTAGCGGGCGGACGTACAATGAGCAGTTCTTC.

The V and J genes are TRBV7-2 and TRBJ2-5; TRBD1 is a possible D gene (6 bases). The CDR3 is 14 residues long. The ends were cut back, 6 bases at V and 5 bases at J, with 16 bases in the middle. Looked up from germline, CDR1 is SGHTA and CDR2 is FQGNSA. The CDR3 protein is CASRKGTPSETQYF. The CDR3 DNA sequence: TGTGCCAGCAGAAAAGGGACACCCTCTGAGACCCAGTACTTC.

This clone occurred once. The chain employs TRBV27 and TRBJ1-1, with TRBD1 matching over 9 bases. The CDR3 has 15 amino acids. Losses at the gene ends were 5 bases for V and 4 bases for J; bases not matched to a gene: 8. Germline lookup yields CDR1 MNHEY and CDR2 SMNVEV (reference sequence). Here the CDR3 reads CASSTHRGRATEAFF. CDR3 DNA sequence: TGTGCCAGCAGTACGCACAGGGGGCGCGCCACTGAAGCTTTCTTT.

This chain uses TRBV28 with TRBJ2-3, with 7 bases aligning to TRBD1. The junction had 6 bases not matched to a gene; V was cut back by 6 bases and J by 3 bases. This CDR3 spans 14 amino acids. In germline, CDR1 is MDHEN, CDR2 SYDVKM. DNA for the CDR3: TGTGCCAGCAGAACGACAGGGAGAACAGATACGCAGTATTTT. This sequence encodes CASRTTGRTDTQYF.

The V gene is TRBV19, the J gene TRBJ2-7; no firm D call. The V and J ends lost 6 bases and 0 bases respectively, with 9 bases between them. From germline, CDR1 is LNHDA and CDR2 SQIVND (reference sequence). This CDR3 is built from 13 residues. For the CDR3, the DNA is TGTGCCAGTAGCCCGAGAGACTCCTACGAGCAGTACTTC. It encodes CASSPRDSYEQYF.

The chain couples TRBV5-1 to TRBJ1-2; tentative D call: TRBD1 (6 bases). This CDR3 comprises 13 residues. V was shortened by 5 bases and J by 8 bases, with 16 bases between the two germline ends. From germline, CDR1 is SGHRS and CDR2 YFSETQ. DNA for the CDR3: TGCGCCAGCAGTCCGACAGGAAAGGGCGGCTACACCTTC. Translation gives CASSPTGKGGYTF.

The rearrangement joins TRBV28 to TRBJ1-5; possible D gene TRBD1, 5 bases. The CDR3 consists of 17 residues. V was clipped by 10 bases and J by 1 base, with 23 bases between them. Germline values: CDR1 MDHEN, CDR2 SYDVKM. The CDR3 loop is CATEPIPRRGSNQPQHF. The CDR3 region has the DNA TGTGCCACCGAGCCAATCCCTCGGAGGGGAAGCAATCAGCCCCAGCATTTT. Supplemented by reference TRBV28 and TRBJ1-5, the full variable domain reads DVKVTQSSRYLVKRTGEKVFLECVQDMDHENMFWYRQDPGLGLRLIYFSYDVKMKEKGDIPEGYSVSREKKERFSLILESASTNQTSMYLCATEPIPRRGSNQPQHFGDGTRLSIL.

The V gene is TRBV27, the J gene TRBJ1-2; D gene ambiguous. The CDR3 is 12 amino acids. Trimming stripped 4 bases from V and 6 bases from J, with 9 bases between. Germline V gives CDR1 MNHEY, CDR2 SMNVEV (reference sequence). The CDR3 sequence is CASSSRSNGYTF. CDR3 in DNA: TGTGCCAGCAGTTCCCGGTCCAATGGCTACACCTTC.

The sample holds one count of this clone. This chain connects TRBV27 to TRBJ2-1; 9 positions agree with TRBD1. CDR1 MNHEY and CDR2 SMNVEV come from the germline V gene (reference sequence). V trimming: 4 bases; J trimming: 9 bases; junction bases outside the gene matches: 13. This CDR3 has 16 residues. CDR3 region: CASSYRRDRGVGEQFF. The CDR3 DNA reads as TGTGCCAGCAGTTATCGTCGTGACAGGGGGGTTGGTGAGCAGTTCTTC.

CDR3 amino acids: CASKRGYTDTQYF. The CDR3 bases are TGTGCCAGCAAAAGGGGCTACACAGATACGCAGTATTTT. The V gene is TRBV2, the J gene TRBJ2-3; D perhaps matches TRBD1 (5 bases). The CDR3 contains 13 residues. Germline lookup yields CDR1 SNHLY and CDR2 FYNNEI. V gave up 7 bases and J gave up 2 bases, with 10 bases separating them.

This chain joins TRBV10-2 and TRBJ2-7; 11 bases line up with TRBD2. Germline loops: CDR1 WSHSY, CDR2 SAAADI. The CDR3 covers 15 residues. Losses at the gene ends were 2 bases for V and 7 bases for J; bases not matched to a gene: 7. The CDR3 loop reads CASSEVAGGPQEQYF. The CDR3 bases are TGCGCCAGCAGTGAGGTAGCGGGAGGGCCCCAGGAGCAGTACTTC.

The V call is TRBV3-1 (or the pseudogene TRBV3-2), the J call TRBJ2-3; 9 bases map to TRBD1. J lost 3 bases, V lost 1 base, and 8 bases had no gene match. The CDR3 spans 17 residues. Per germline, CDR1 LGHDT and CDR2 YNNKEL (reference sequence). The CDR3 reads CASSQVRTGAHTDTQYF. As DNA, the CDR3 is TGTGCCAGCAGCCAAGTGCGGACAGGGGCCCATACAGATACGCAGTATTTT.

The chain uses TRBV4-1 and TRBJ2-3, with D possibly matching TRBD2 (5 bases). Trimming took off 2 bases at V and 5 bases at J, with 14 bases between the two ends. CDR3 size: 15 residues. In germline, CDR1 is MGHRA, CDR2 YSYEKL. The CDR3 nucleotides are TGCGCCAGCAGCCAAAGGCCGGGATTCGAAGATACGCAGTATTTT. Protein product: CASSQRPGFEDTQYF.

The chain carries TRBV2 and TRBJ2-7; D unclear. The germline V gene encodes CDR1 SNHLY and CDR2 FYNNEI. This CDR3 has 13 amino acids. Trimming removed 4 bases at V and 0 bases at J, with 7 bases between. This CDR3 is CASSVRHSYEQYF. The CDR3 nucleotides are TGTGCCAGCAGTGTTAGACACTCCTACGAGCAGTACTTC.

This rearrangement joins TRBV5-1 to TRBJ2-7; unclear D gene. The CDR3 is 13 residues long. Trimming took 4 bases from V and 0 from J, leaving 8 bases between them. CDR1 and CDR2 from the germline V gene are SGHRS and YFSETQ. The CDR3 DNA sequence: TGCGCCAGCAGCAACCTACCCTCCTACGAGCAGTACTTC. This gives the protein CASSNLPSYEQYF.

The chain joins TRBV27 to TRBJ2-7; 14 bases are shared with TRBD2. Germline V lookup: CDR1 MNHEY, CDR2 SMNVEV (reference sequence). The trim removed 5 bases at V and 4 bases at J, leaving 4 bases unmatched. The CDR3 spans 15 residues. CDR3 in amino acids: CASSLGTSGGYEQYF. Written as DNA, the CDR3 is TGTGCCAGCAGTCTCGGGACTAGCGGGGGATACGAGCAGTACTTC.

This clone was detected once. V is TRBV6-5 and J is TRBJ2-1, with D maybe TRBD1 (6 bases). The CDR3 spans 14 residues. The germline V gene encodes CDR1 MNHEY and CDR2 SVGAGI. V lost 8 bases and J lost 8, with 19 bases in between. The CDR3 DNA follows: TGTGCCAGCGGAAACTTGGACAGTCTCCATGAGCAGTTCTTC. Its protein product is CASGNLDSLHEQFF.

CDR3 residues: CASSQGTSGRRNEQFF. In nucleotides, the CDR3 is TGTGCCAGCAGCCAGGGGACTAGCGGGAGAAGAAATGAGCAGTTCTTC. V usage is TRBV7-8 and J usage is TRBJ2-1; TRBD2 aligns across 14 bases. The germline gives CDR1 SGHVS, CDR2 FQNEAQ. This CDR3 is built from 16 residues. Trimming at V came to 5 bases and at J to 7 bases, leaving 7 bases not matched to a gene. Drawing the rest from reference TRBV7-8 and TRBJ2-1, the complete variable domain is GAGVSQSPRYKVAKRGQDVALRCDPISGHVSLFWYQQALGQGPEFLTYFQNEAQLDKSGLPSDRFFAERPEGSVSTLKIQRTQQEDSAVYLCASSQGTSGRRNEQFFGPGTRLTVL.

The V gene is TRBV28, the J gene TRBJ1-2, with D maybe TRBD1 (5 bases). The CDR3 is 15 amino acids. Germline V gene lookup returns CDR1 MDHEN and CDR2 SYDVKM. The germline V and J ends were trimmed by 6 bases and 4 bases, with 18 bases remaining between them. The CDR3 protein is CASSGPRDSRYGYTF. CDR3 coding DNA: TGTGCCAGCAGCGGGCCCCGGGACTCTCGCTATGGCTACACCTTC.

This sequence joins TRBV5-6 and TRBJ2-1; D perhaps matches TRBD1 (6 bases). There are 15 residues in the CDR3. In germline, CDR1 is SGHDT, CDR2 YYEEEE. The V and J ends lost 2 bases and 0 bases respectively, with 9 bases between them. The CDR3 coding sequence is TGTGCCAGCAGCTTAGGGGGAAGCTCCTACAATGAGCAGTTCTTC. Its translation: CASSLGGSSYNEQFF. Full variable domain (remainder filled in from reference TRBV5-6 and TRBJ2-1): DAGVTQSPTHLIKTRGQQVTLRCSPKSGHDTVSWYQQALGQGPQFIFQYYEEEERQRGNFPDRFSGHQFPNYSSELNVNALLLGDSALYLCASSLGGSSYNEQFFGPGTRLTVL.

The V call is TRBV28, the J call TRBJ1-2, with D maybe TRBD1 (5 bases). From germline, CDR1 is MDHEN and CDR2 SYDVKM. This CDR3 comprises 11 residues. V shed 9 bases and J shed 6 bases, with 11 bases lying between them. The CDR3 spells CASLQEDGYTF. The DNA for the CDR3 is TGTGCCAGTTTACAGGAAGATGGCTACACCTTC.